This TCR beta chain was sequenced for a study of OX40 agonist ivuxolimab in advanced cancers. Background on the study: Ivuxolimab, an agonistic anti-OX40 (CD134) antibody, was given to patients. Patients were dosed intravenously with ivuxolimab at 0.01 to 10 mg/kg every 2 weeks. Treatment received earlier with anti-PD-1, anti-PD-L1 or anti-CTLA-4 agents was allowed, and around 36% had some. Study conclusions and caveats: The work left the antigen specificity of expanded peripheral T cells undetermined.

The sample holds one count of this clone. What it binds is not known. The method was immunoSEQ multiplex PCR; TCRdb's version includes in-frame clones alone and lacks a portion of them. The sample consists of about 82,000 clones, over 75% of them appearing once. The CDR3 spans 13 residues. V was cut by 2 bases and J by 1 base, with 5 bases left in between. CDR1 and CDR2 (germline): SGHDN, FVKESK. The input for sequencing was CD4+ or CD8+ T cells sorted from blood, taken in a trial of the OX40 agonist ivuxolimab. The clonotype was recovered from an adult with an advanced solid tumor such as melanoma, head and neck, liver or kidney cancer. The chain carries TRBV14 and TRBJ1-1; D not resolved. The CDR3 reads CASSQTANTEAFF. CDR3 in DNA: TGTGCCAGCAGCCAAACAGCGAACACTGAAGCTTTCTTT.